The clone carrying this TCR beta chain was recorded a few times. Its antigen is still unknown. In TCRdb, the reads were re-called with MiXCR into one record per CDR3 protein. The data contain 550,000 to 850,000 distinct CDR3 sequences, approximately 33% of them singletons. Germline CDR1 and CDR2: SGHTA and FQGNSA. V gave up 10 bases and J gave up 1 base, with 12 bases separating them. The CDR3 sequence is 13 residues long. This specimen belongs to a study of T cell repertoires in cytomegalovirus infection. Study-wide results and caveats: HLA-C-restricted, CMV-specific TCR beta clonotypes were dominant ex vivo.

The J gene is TRBJ2-3, the V gene TRBV7-2; D remains ambiguous. The clonotype comes from a human donor in good health (CMV status not recorded). Some clones in this sample may be carry-over from other donors' samples. The sample here was cultured PBMCs, taken from culture after CMV antigen stimulation. The CDR3 protein is CATRPTGTDTQYF. The CDR3 DNA follows: TGTGCCACAAGGCCTACGGGCACAGATACGCAGTATTTT.